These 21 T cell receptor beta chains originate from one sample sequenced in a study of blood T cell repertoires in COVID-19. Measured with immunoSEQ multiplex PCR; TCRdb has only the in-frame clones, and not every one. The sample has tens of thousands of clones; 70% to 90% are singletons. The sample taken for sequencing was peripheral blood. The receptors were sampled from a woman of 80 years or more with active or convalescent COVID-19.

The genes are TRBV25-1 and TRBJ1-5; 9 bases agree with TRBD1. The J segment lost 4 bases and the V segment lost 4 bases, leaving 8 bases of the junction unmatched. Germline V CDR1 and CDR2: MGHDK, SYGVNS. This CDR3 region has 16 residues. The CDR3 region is CASSGGSDRGNQPQHF. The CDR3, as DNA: TGTGCCAGCAGTGGAGGTTCGGACAGGGGTAATCAGCCCCAGCATTTT. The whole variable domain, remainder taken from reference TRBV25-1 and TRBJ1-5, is EADIYQTPRYLVIGTGKKITLECSQTMGHDKMYWYQQDPGMELHLIHYSYGVNSTEKGDLSSESTVSRIRTEHFPLTLESARPSHTSQYLCASSGGSDRGNQPQHFGDGTRLSIL.

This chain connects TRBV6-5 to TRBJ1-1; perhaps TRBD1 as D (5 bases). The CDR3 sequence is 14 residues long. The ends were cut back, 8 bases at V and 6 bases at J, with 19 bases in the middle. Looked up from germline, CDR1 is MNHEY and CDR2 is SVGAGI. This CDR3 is CASRVEGPGAEAFF. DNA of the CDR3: TGTGCCAGCCGGGTGGAGGGGCCGGGCGCTGAAGCTTTCTTT.

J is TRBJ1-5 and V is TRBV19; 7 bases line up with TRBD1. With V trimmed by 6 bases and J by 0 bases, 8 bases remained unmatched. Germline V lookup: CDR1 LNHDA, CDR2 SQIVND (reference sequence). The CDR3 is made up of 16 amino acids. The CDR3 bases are TGTGCCAGTAGCACCCCGACAGGGAATAGCAATCAGCCCCAGCATTTT. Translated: CASSTPTGNSNQPQHF.

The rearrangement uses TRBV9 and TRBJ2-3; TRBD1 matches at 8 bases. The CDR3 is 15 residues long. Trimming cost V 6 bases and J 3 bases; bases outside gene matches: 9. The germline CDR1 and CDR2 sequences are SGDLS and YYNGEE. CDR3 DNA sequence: TGTGCCAGCACCCGGGATGGACAGGGTACAGATACGCAGTATTTT. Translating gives CASTRDGQGTDTQYF.

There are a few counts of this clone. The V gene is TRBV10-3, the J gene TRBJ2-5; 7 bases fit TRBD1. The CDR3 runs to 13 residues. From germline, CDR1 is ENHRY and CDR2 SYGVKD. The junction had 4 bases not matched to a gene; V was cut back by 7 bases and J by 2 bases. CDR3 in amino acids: CAINDRVQETQYF. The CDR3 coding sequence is TGTGCCATCAACGACAGGGTTCAAGAGACCCAGTACTTC.

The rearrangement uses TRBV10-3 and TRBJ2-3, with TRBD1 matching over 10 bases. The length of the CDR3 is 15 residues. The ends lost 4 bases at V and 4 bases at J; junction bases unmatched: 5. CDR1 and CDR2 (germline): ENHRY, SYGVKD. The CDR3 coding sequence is TGTGCCATCAGTGTTGGGACAGGGGACCCAGATACGCAGTATTTT. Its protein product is CAISVGTGDPDTQYF.

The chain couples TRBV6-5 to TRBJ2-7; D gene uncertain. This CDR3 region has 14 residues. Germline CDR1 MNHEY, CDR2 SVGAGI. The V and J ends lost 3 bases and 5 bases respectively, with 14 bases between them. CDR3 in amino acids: CASSYYSRSHEQYF. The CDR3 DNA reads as TGTGCCAGCAGTTATTACTCTAGGAGCCACGAGCAGTACTTC.

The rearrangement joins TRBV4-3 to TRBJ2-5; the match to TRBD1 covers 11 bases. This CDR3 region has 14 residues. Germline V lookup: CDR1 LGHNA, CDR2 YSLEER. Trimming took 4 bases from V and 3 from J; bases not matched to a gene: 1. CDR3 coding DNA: TGCGCCAGCAGCCCGGGACAGGGGGAAGAGACCCAGTACTTC. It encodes CASSPGQGEETQYF.

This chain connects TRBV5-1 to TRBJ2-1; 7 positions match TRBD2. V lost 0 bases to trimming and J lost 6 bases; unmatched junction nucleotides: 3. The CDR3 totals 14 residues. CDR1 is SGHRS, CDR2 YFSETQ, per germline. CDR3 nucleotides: TGCGCCAGCAGCTTGGGGCGGGGGTCCAATGAGCAGTTCTTC. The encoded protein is CASSLGRGSNEQFF.

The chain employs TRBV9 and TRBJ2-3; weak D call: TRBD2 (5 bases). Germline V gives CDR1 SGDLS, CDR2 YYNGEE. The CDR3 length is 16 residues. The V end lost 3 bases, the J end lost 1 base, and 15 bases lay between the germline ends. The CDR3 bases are TGTGCCAGCAGCGGGAGACTTAGCGAAGGCACAGATACGCAGTATTTT. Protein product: CASSGRLSEGTDTQYF.

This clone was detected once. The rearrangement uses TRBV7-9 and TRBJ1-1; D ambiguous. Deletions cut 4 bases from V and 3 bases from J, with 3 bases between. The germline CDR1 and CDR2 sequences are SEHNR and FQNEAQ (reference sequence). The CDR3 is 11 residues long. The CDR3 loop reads CASSSYTEAFF. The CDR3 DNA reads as TGTGCCAGCAGCTCTTACACTGAAGCTTTCTTT.

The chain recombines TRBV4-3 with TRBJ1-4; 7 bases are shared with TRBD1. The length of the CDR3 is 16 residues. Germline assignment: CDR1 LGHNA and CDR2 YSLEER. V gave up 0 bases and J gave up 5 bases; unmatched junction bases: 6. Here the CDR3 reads CASSQDLGTANEKLFF. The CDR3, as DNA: TGCGCCAGCAGCCAAGATCTCGGGACAGCCAATGAAAAACTGTTTTTT.

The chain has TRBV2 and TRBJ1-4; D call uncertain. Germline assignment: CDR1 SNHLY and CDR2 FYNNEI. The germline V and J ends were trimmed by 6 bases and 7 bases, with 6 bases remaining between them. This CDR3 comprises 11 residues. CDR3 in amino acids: CASRWPEKLFF. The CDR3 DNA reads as TGTGCCAGCAGGTGGCCTGAAAAACTGTTTTTT.

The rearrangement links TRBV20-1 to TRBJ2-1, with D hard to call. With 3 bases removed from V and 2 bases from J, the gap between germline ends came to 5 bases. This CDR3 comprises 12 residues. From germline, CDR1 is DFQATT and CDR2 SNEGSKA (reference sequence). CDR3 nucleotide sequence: TGCAGTGCTAGTCCCACCTACAATGAGCAGTTCTTC. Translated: CSASPTYNEQFF.

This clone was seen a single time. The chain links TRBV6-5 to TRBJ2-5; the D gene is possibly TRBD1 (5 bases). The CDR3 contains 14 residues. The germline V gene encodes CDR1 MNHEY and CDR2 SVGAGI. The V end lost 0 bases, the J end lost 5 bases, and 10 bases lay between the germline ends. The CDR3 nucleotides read TGTGCCAGCAGTTACTCGGTCAGGGCCGAGACCCAGTACTTC. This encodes CASSYSVRAETQYF.

The CDR3 loop reads CASSFGTLNTGELFF. The CDR3 DNA follows: TGTGCCAGCAGCTTCGGGACACTGAACACCGGGGAGCTGTTTTTT. This rearrangement joins TRBV5-8 to TRBJ2-2, with a weak D call TRBD1 (6 bases). CDR3 length equals 15 residues. V dropped 2 bases and J dropped 1 base, with 9 bases sitting between them. Germline V CDR1 and CDR2: SGHTS, YDEGEE.

The CDR3 is CASSTTGSLNTEAFF. CDR3 DNA: TGCGCCAGCAGCACCACAGGCTCCCTGAACACTGAAGCTTTCTTT. This chain joins TRBV5-1 and TRBJ1-1; D might be TRBD1 (5 bases). Per the germline V gene, CDR1 is SGHRS and CDR2 is YFSETQ. Trimming left V 4 bases short and J 0 bases short, with 13 bases between. The CDR3 length is 15 residues. Full variable domain (missing parts from reference TRBV5-1 and TRBJ1-1): KAGVTQTPRYLIKTRGQQVTLSCSPISGHRSVSWYQQTPGQGLQFLFEYFSETQRNKGNFPGRFSGRQFSNSRSEMNVSTLELGDSALYLCASSTTGSLNTEAFFGQGTRLTVV.

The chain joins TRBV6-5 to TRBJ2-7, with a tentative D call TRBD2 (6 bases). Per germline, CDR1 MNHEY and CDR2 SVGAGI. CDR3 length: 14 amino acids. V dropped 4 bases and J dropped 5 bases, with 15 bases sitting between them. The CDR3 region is CASSSPGRGHEQYF. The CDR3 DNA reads TGTGCCAGCAGTTCCCCGGGGCGGGGCCACGAGCAGTACTTC.

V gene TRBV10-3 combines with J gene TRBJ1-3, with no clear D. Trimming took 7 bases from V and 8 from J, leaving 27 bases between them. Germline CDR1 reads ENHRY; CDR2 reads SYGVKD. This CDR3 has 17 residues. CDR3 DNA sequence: TGTGCCATCACCGACCCAGCACATCCCGTATCCGGAGACACCATATATTTT. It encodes CAITDPAHPVSGDTIYF.

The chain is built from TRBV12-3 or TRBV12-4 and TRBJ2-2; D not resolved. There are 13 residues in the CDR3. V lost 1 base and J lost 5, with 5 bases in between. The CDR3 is CASSLVVTGELFF. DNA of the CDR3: TGTGCCAGCAGTTTAGTAGTTACCGGGGAGCTGTTTTTT.

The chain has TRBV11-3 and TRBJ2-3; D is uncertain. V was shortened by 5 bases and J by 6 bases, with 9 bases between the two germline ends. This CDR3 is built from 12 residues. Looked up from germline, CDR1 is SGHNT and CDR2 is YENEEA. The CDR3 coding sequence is TGTGCCAGCAGCCCTCCCTCCGATACGCAGTATTTT. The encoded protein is CASSPPSDTQYF. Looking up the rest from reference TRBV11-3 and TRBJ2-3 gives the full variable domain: EAGVVQSPRYKIIEKKQPVAFWCNPISGHNTLYWYLQNLGQGPELLIRYENEEAVDDSQLPKDRFSAERLKGVDSTLKIQPAELGDSAVYLCASSPPSDTQYFGPGTRLTVL.